Listed here are 28 T cell receptor beta chains from one sample, sequenced in a study of cytomegalovirus exposure and HLA in healthy donors (dated by TCRdb to about 2017). Library generation was performed with the immunoSEQ multiplex PCR assay. TCRdb re-hosts the immuneACCESS table, in-frame sequences only. Its copies lack some clones; in the studies checked, an unresolved V gene accounts for under half of them, and the cause for the rest is not known. The sample table contains 120,000 or so clones; only one count was recorded for about 88% of them. The top ten constitute 1% to 1.4% of the sample. The sample consisted of PBMCs. Source of these receptors: a woman under 30 in good health and CMV-seronegative.

This chain connects TRBV10-2 to TRBJ1-5; TRBD1 matches at 7 bases. V gave up 4 bases and J gave up 5 bases; unmatched junction bases: 5. The CDR3 is 14 residues long. From germline, CDR1 is WSHSY and CDR2 SAAADI. Here the CDR3 DNA reads TGCGCCAGCAGTGCGACAGGGTTTTATCAGCCCCAGCATTTT. Its protein product is CASSATGFYQPQHF.

This clone was seen only once. The chain employs TRBV19 and TRBJ1-5; no firm D call. Trimming pared 5 bases from V and 4 bases from J, leaving 12 bases between. The CDR3 is 14 amino acids. Germline CDR1 LNHDA, CDR2 SQIVND (reference sequence). The CDR3 sequence: CASSRTGGNQPQHF. The CDR3 DNA sequence: TGTGCCAGTAGTCGGACGGGCGGGAATCAGCCCCAGCATTTT.

This sequence joins TRBV19 and TRBJ1-5; D remains ambiguous. Germline V gene sequence: CDR1 LNHDA, CDR2 SQIVND (reference sequence). V gave up 5 bases and J gave up 5 bases, with 10 bases separating them. The CDR3 covers 13 residues. CDR3 protein: CASSPYHDQPQHF. In DNA form, the CDR3 reads TGTGCCAGTAGTCCCTACCACGATCAGCCCCAGCATTTT.

This chain uses TRBV29-1 with TRBJ2-7; 12 bases are shared with TRBD2. Germline lookup yields CDR1 SQVTM and CDR2 ANQGSEA. The CDR3 covers 13 residues. V was pared by 3 bases and J by 3 bases, with 0 bases of the junction left unmatched. The CDR3 region is CSVETSGSYEQYF. The CDR3 DNA reads TGCAGCGTTGAGACTAGCGGGAGCTACGAGCAGTACTTC.

This chain links TRBV6-5 with TRBJ2-1; D remains unclear. Trimming removed 2 bases at V and 6 bases at J, with 11 bases between. Germline assignment: CDR1 MNHEY and CDR2 SVGAGI. CDR3 length: 14 residues. The CDR3 region has the DNA TGTGCCAGCAGTTACCCAGGCCAGCTCAATGAGCAGTTCTTC. Amino acid sequence: CASSYPGQLNEQFF.

V usage is TRBV5-4 and J usage is TRBJ2-1, with 13 positions matching TRBD2. Germline-derived CDR1 and CDR2 are SGHNT and YYREEE (reference sequence). The CDR3 has 14 residues. V trimming: 7 bases; J trimming: 5 bases; junction bases outside the gene matches: 3. The CDR3 is CASHGLAGDNEQFF. As DNA, the CDR3 is TGTGCCAGCCACGGACTAGCGGGAGACAATGAGCAGTTCTTC.

The rearrangement joins TRBV13 to TRBJ1-4; TRBD1 matches at 8 bases. With V trimmed by 5 bases and J by 6 bases, 5 bases remained unmatched. The V gene's germline CDR1 is PRHDT and CDR2 FYEKMQ (reference sequence). The CDR3 contains 14 residues. The CDR3 nucleotides read TGTGCCAGCAGCCAAGGACAGGGCGATGAAAAACTGTTTTTT. Translating it yields CASSQGQGDEKLFF.

V usage is TRBV28 and J usage is TRBJ1-1; D is uncertain. Germline values: CDR1 MDHEN, CDR2 SYDVKM. Trimming removed 3 bases from V and 0 bases from J, with 11 bases in between. The CDR3 totals 15 residues. The CDR3 loop reads CASSFVPGMNTEAFF. In DNA, the CDR3 is TGTGCCAGCAGTTTCGTCCCGGGGATGAACACTGAAGCTTTCTTT. Supplemented by reference TRBV28 and TRBJ1-1, the full variable domain reads DVKVTQSSRYLVKRTGEKVFLECVQDMDHENMFWYRQDPGLGLRLIYFSYDVKMKEKGDIPEGYSVSREKKERFSLILESASTNQTSMYLCASSFVPGMNTEAFFGQGTRLTVV.

The V gene is TRBV30, the J gene TRBJ1-5, with TRBD1 matching 7 bases. The V segment lost 3 bases and the J segment 6 bases; nucleotides outside the gene matches: 11. Germline CDR1 reads GTSNPN; CDR2 reads SVGIG (reference sequence). This CDR3 region has 15 residues. The CDR3 is CAWRPRDSLAQPQHF. The DNA for the CDR3 is TGTGCCTGGAGGCCCAGGGACAGCTTGGCTCAGCCCCAGCATTTT.

CDR3 in amino acids: CASSPRLGEGNTIYF. The CDR3 nucleotides read TGCGCCAGCAGCCCCAGACTAGGGGAAGGAAACACCATATATTTT. The chain employs TRBV5-1 and TRBJ1-3; D possibly corresponds to TRBD1 (5 bases). There are 15 residues in the CDR3. Germline V gives CDR1 SGHRS, CDR2 YFSETQ. Trimming took off 4 bases at V and 4 bases at J, with 15 bases between the two ends.

The V gene is TRBV5-1, the J gene TRBJ1-2; D unclear. This CDR3 region has 13 residues. Germline V gene data show CDR1 as SGHRS and CDR2 as YFSETQ. V lost 4 bases to trimming and J lost 8 bases, with 15 bases between them. The chain's CDR3 is CASSPGEARGYTF. The CDR3 coding sequence is TGCGCCAGCAGCCCCGGGGAGGCCCGGGGCTACACCTTC.

The chain links TRBV7-9 to TRBJ2-2; TRBD1 aligns across 7 bases. CDR1 and CDR2 (germline): SEHNR, FQNEAQ (reference sequence). After removal of 1 base from V and 0 bases from J, the junction contained 2 bases not matched to a gene. The CDR3 runs 16 residues. The CDR3 is CASSLGTGANTGELFF. The CDR3 DNA follows: TGTGCCAGCAGCTTAGGCACAGGGGCGAACACCGGGGAGCTGTTTTTT.

The chain joins TRBV5-1 to TRBJ2-1; 13 bases agree with TRBD2. The CDR3 is 15 amino acids. The V gene end was trimmed by 3 bases and the J gene end by 8 bases; junction bases not matched to a gene: 5. CDR1 and CDR2 (germline): SGHRS, YFSETQ. The CDR3 coding sequence is TGCGCCAGCAGCTACGGGACTAGCGGGGTCGATGAGCAGTTCTTC. It yields the protein CASSYGTSGVDEQFF.

CDR3 sequence: CASSLIPGGTQPQHF. For the CDR3, the DNA is TGCGCCAGCAGCTTAATCCCCGGGGGGACTCAGCCCCAGCATTTT. The V gene is TRBV5-1, the J gene TRBJ1-5, with a tentative D call TRBD1 (5 bases). The germline V gene encodes CDR1 SGHRS and CDR2 YFSETQ. CDR3 size: 15 residues. V was clipped by 2 bases and J by 6 bases, with 15 bases between them.

The V gene is TRBV30, the J gene TRBJ2-1; 9 bases are shared with TRBD2. CDR3 length: 13 residues. V dropped 8 bases and J dropped 4; count of bases not matched to a gene: 6. Germline CDR1 GTSNPN, CDR2 SVGIG (reference sequence). Here the CDR3 reads CARSSGEYNEQFF. CDR3 coding DNA: TGTGCCCGTTCTAGCGGGGAGTACAATGAGCAGTTCTTC.

The rearrangement links TRBV27 to TRBJ1-5, with D possibly TRBD1 on 5 matching bases. This CDR3 region has 15 residues. V gave up 4 bases and J gave up 7 bases, with 17 bases separating them. In germline, CDR1 is MNHEY, CDR2 SMNVEV (reference sequence). The chain's CDR3 is CASSSFGEGWQPQHF. Here the CDR3 DNA reads TGTGCCAGCAGTTCTTTTGGGGAGGGGTGGCAGCCCCAGCATTTT.

This chain uses TRBV28 with TRBJ1-3, with a possible D match to TRBD1 (6 bases). The germline gives CDR1 MDHEN, CDR2 SYDVKM. V was trimmed by 1 base and J by 4 bases, leaving 14 bases between them. The CDR3 is 16 amino acids. CDR3 coding DNA: TGTGCCAGCAGTTTATTCCGGGACATGAGGGGAAACACCATATATTTT. Its translation: CASSLFRDMRGNTIYF.

This chain connects TRBV4-2 to TRBJ1-4; TRBD1 matches at 12 bases. The CDR3 has 22 residues. V lost 4 bases, J lost 8 bases, and 26 bases stayed unmatched. Germline CDR1 reads LGHNA; CDR2 reads YNFKEQ. CDR3 amino acids: CASSLYPGTGGFEVGGGEKLFF. Here the CDR3 DNA reads TGTGCCAGCAGCCTCTACCCGGGGACAGGGGGCTTCGAGGTTGGTGGAGGAGAAAAACTGTTTTTT.

This chain uses TRBV30 with TRBJ1-5; D not resolved. Germline CDR1 and CDR2: GTSNPN and SVGIG (reference sequence). The germline V and J ends were trimmed by 0 bases and 1 base, with 7 bases remaining between them. This CDR3 region has 14 residues. CDR3 amino acids: CAWSVTLSNQPQHF. CDR3 in DNA: TGTGCCTGGAGTGTAACATTAAGCAATCAGCCCCAGCATTTT.

V is TRBV7-6 and J is TRBJ1-2; D gene unclear. The CDR3 totals 14 residues. Trimming cost V 5 bases and J 6 bases, with 16 bases left between them. Germline CDR1 reads SGHVS; CDR2 reads FNYEAQ. For the CDR3, the DNA is TGTGCCAGCAGCATGTCCCTAGCGGAGCATGGCTACACCTTC. Encoded protein: CASSMSLAEHGYTF.

On this clone itself: At the DNA level, this CDR3 is encoded by other sequences in the same sample as well. This chain connects TRBV18 to TRBJ1-5; 10 nucleotides line up with TRBD1. The CDR3 spans 15 residues. CDR1 and CDR2 (germline): KGHSH, LQKENI. Germline trimming cut 2 bases from V and 4 bases from J; bases unmatched to any gene: 2. The CDR3 region is CASSPTGQGNQPQHF. The CDR3 bases are TGTGCCAGCTCACCAACGGGACAGGGGAATCAGCCCCAGCATTTT.

This rearrangement joins TRBV27 to TRBJ2-1, with TRBD2 matching over 11 bases. V dropped 6 bases and J dropped 8; count of bases not matched to a gene: 9. Germline V gives CDR1 MNHEY, CDR2 SMNVEV (reference sequence). The CDR3 consists of 15 residues. The CDR3 bases are TGTGCCAGCAGCCTAAGACTAGCGGGAAGCTATGAGCAGTTCTTC. As protein: CASSLRLAGSYEQFF.

This chain uses TRBV5-1 with TRBJ2-3; D is perhaps TRBD1 (6 bases). The CDR3 totals 16 residues. Per germline, CDR1 SGHRS and CDR2 YFSETQ. Trimming removed 3 bases from V and 6 bases from J, with 20 bases in between. This CDR3 reads CASSSRPGQNQDTQYF. The CDR3 nucleotides are TGCGCCAGCAGCTCGAGGCCTGGACAGAACCAGGATACGCAGTATTTT.

This CDR3 is CASSRTGTPGANQPQHF. The CDR3 DNA follows: TGTGCCAGCTCACGCACCGGGACACCAGGGGCCAATCAGCCCCAGCATTTT. The rearrangement uses TRBV18 and TRBJ1-5; TRBD1 might be the D (6 bases). The CDR3 extends over 17 amino acids. Deletions cut 4 bases from V and 3 bases from J, with 19 bases between. Germline CDR1 is KGHSH and CDR2 is LQKENI.

This clone has more than one count but fewer than ten. V usage is TRBV5-1 and J usage is TRBJ1-2; TRBD1 might be the D (5 bases). Trimming shortened V by 4 bases and J by 6 bases, and 19 bases separated the two germline ends. CDR3 length: 15 amino acids. Germline CDR1 and CDR2: SGHRS and YFSETQ. The CDR3 region has the DNA TGCGCCAGCAGCCTTCAGGGAGCGGGCCTCGATGGCTACACCTTC. Amino acid sequence: CASSLQGAGLDGYTF.

The J gene is TRBJ2-1, the V gene TRBV6-5; unclear D gene. V dropped 10 bases and J dropped 4 bases, with 17 bases sitting between them. Germline V gene data show CDR1 as MNHEY and CDR2 as SVGAGI. This CDR3 has 14 amino acids. The CDR3 sequence: CATKPVMSYNEQFF. Here the CDR3 DNA reads TGTGCCACCAAGCCGGTAATGTCTTACAATGAGCAGTTCTTC.

V gene TRBV27 combines with J gene TRBJ2-2, with no clear D. V lost 4 bases to trimming and J lost 7 bases, with 4 bases between them. The length of the CDR3 is 11 residues. Per the germline V gene, CDR1 is MNHEY and CDR2 is SMNVEV (reference sequence). The CDR3 reads CASSYHGELFF. The CDR3 DNA reads TGTGCCAGCAGTTATCACGGGGAGCTGTTTTTT.

This chain links TRBV10-1 with TRBJ2-5; possible D gene TRBD2, 5 bases. This CDR3 spans 12 amino acids. Germline CDR1 reads WNHNN; CDR2 reads SYGVQD (reference sequence). V was trimmed by 3 bases and J by 9 bases, leaving 11 bases between them. This chain's CDR3 is CASSDLRGSQYF. CDR3 in DNA: TGCGCCAGCAGTGACCTACGCGGGTCCCAGTACTTC.